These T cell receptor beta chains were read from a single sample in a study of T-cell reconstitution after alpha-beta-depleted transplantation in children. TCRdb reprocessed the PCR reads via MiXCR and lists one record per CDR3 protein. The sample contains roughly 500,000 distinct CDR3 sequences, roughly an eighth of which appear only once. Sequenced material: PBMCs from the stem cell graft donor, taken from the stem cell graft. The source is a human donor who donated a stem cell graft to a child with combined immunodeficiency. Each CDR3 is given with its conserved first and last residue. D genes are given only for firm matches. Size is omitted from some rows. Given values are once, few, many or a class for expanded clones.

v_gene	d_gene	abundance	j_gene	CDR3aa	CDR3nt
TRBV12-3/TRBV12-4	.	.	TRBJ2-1	CASSGPGSYNEQFF	TGTGCCAGCAGTGGCCCCGGCTCCTACAATGAGCAGTTCTTC
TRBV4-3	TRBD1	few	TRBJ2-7	CASSQDRTGGSKQYF	TGCGCCAGCAGCCAAGATAGAACAGGGGGCAGCAAGCAGTACTTC
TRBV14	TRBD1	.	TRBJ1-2	CASSQTGMVSGYTF	TGTGCCAGCAGCCAGACAGGGATGGTCTCTGGCTACACCTTC
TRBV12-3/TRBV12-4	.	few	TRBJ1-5	CASSFDTAQPQHF	TGTGCCAGCAGTTTCGACACCGCTCAGCCCCAGCATTTT
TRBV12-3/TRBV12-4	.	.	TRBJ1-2	CATSLLDLYGYTF	TGTGCCACCAGTTTACTGGATCTCTATGGCTACACCTTC
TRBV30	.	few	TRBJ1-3	CASTGSSGNTIYF	TGTGCCTCGACAGGAAGCTCTGGAAACACCATATATTTT
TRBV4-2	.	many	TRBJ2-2	CASSQDVWDTGELFF	TGTGCCAGCAGCCAAGATGTATGGGATACCGGGGAGCTGTTTTTT
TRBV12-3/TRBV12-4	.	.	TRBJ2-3	CASSPGAFPTDTQYF	TGTGCCAGCAGTCCGGGGGCCTTTCCCACAGATACGCAGTATTTT
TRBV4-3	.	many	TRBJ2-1	CASSQGGAYNEQFF	TGCGCCAGCAGCCAAGGAGGGGCCTACAATGAGCAGTTCTTC
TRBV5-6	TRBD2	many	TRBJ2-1	CASSPGTSGRYKQFF	TGTGCCAGCAGCCCGGGGACTAGCGGGAGGTACAAGCAGTTCTTC
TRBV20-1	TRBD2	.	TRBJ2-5	CSASSGGGLAGGPGTQYF	TGCAGTGCTAGCTCCGGGGGTGGGTTAGCGGGGGGTCCCGGGACCCAGTACTTC
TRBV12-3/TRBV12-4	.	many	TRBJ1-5	CASSLDLGNQPQHF	TGTGCCAGCAGTTTGGACCTGGGGAATCAGCCCCAGCATTTT
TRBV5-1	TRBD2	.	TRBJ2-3	CASSPRLAGPDTQYF	TGCGCCAGCAGCCCCCGACTAGCGGGGCCAGATACGCAGTATTTT
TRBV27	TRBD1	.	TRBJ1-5	CASSPQGGAGGQPQHF	TGTGCCAGCAGTCCTCAAGGGGGCGCGGGGGGTCAGCCCCAGCATTTT
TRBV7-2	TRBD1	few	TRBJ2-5	CASSLGSGGPQETQYF	TGTGCCAGCAGCTTAGGTTCAGGGGGACCCCAAGAGACCCAGTACTTC
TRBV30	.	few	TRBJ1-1	CAWSAWVSWNTEAFF	TGTGCCTGGAGTGCCTGGGTCTCATGGAACACTGAAGCTTTCTTT
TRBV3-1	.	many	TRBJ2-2	CASSLGGDFGGELFF	TGTGCCAGCAGCCTTGGGGGAGATTTTGGCGGGGAGCTGTTTTTT
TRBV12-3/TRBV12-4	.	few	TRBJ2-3	CASSLWDLLATDTQYF	TGTGCCAGCAGTTTATGGGACCTCCTGGCCACAGATACGCAGTATTTT
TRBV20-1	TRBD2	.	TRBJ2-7	CSAPRGLAGGSHYEQYF	TGCAGTGCCCCAAGAGGACTAGCGGGAGGGTCCCACTACGAGCAGTACTTC
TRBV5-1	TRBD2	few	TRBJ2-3	CASSSSLIAGEFDTQYF	TGCGCCAGCAGCTCCAGCCTTATAGCGGGAGAGTTTGATACGCAGTATTTT
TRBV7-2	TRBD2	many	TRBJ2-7	CASATSGLNYEQYF	TGTGCCAGCGCCACCTCGGGACTAAACTACGAGCAGTACTTC
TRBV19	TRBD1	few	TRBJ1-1	CASSMDRERTEAFF	TGTGCCAGTAGTATGGACAGGGAAAGAACTGAAGCTTTCTTT
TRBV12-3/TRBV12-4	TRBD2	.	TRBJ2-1	CASSFGAGASYNEQFF	TGTGCCAGCAGTTTCGGAGCGGGGGCGTCCTACAATGAGCAGTTCTTC
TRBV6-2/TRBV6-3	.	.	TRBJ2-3	CASSYQPGVTDTQYF	TGTGCCAGCAGTTACCAACCGGGGGTCACAGATACGCAGTATTTT
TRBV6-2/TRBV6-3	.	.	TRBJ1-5	CASSYSGRNQPQHF	TGTGCCAGCAGTTACTCGGGACGTAATCAGCCCCAGCATTTT
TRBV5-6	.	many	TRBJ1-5	CASSLTRDRNQPQHF	TGTGCCAGCAGCTTAACCAGGGATCGCAATCAGCCCCAGCATTTT
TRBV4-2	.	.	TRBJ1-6	CASSQELADSPLHF	TGTGCCAGCAGCCAAGAATTGGCCGATTCACCCCTCCACTTT
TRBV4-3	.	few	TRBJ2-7	CASSQDRLRYEQYF	TGCGCCAGCAGCCAAGATCGACTTAGGTACGAGCAGTACTTC
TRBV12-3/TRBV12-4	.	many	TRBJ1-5	CASSLRGAHQPQHF	TGTGCCAGCAGTTTACGGGGGGCACATCAGCCCCAGCATTTT
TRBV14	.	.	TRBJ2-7	CASSQEPHHFSSYEQYF	TGTGCCAGCAGCCAAGAACCCCATCACTTTAGCTCCTACGAGCAGTACTTC
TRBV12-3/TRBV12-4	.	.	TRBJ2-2	CASSLFRPETGELFF	TGTGCCAGCAGTTTGTTCCGGCCGGAGACCGGGGAGCTGTTTTTT
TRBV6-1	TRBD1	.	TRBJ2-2	CASREGGASGELFF	TGTGCCAGCAGGGAAGGGGGCGCCTCGGGGGAGCTGTTTTTT
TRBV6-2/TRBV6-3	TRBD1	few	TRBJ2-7	CASHPSGTGGDEQYF	TGTGCCAGCCATCCCTCCGGGACAGGGGGGGACGAGCAGTACTTC
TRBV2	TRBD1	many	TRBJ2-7	CASSRDRSAYEQYF	TGTGCCAGCAGTCGGGACAGGAGCGCCTACGAGCAGTACTTC
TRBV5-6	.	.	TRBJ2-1	CASTLNSYNEQFF	TGTGCCAGCACCCTCAACAGCTACAATGAGCAGTTCTTC
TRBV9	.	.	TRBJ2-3	CASSVLSWTDTQYF	TGTGCCAGCAGCGTACTGTCGTGGACAGATACGCAGTATTTT
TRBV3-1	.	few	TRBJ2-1	CASSQDAGGLGNEQFF	TGTGCCAGCAGCCAAGATGCTGGAGGGTTAGGCAATGAGCAGTTCTTC
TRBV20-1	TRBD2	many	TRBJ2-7	CSASGASGRSSYEQYF	TGCAGTGCTAGCGGGGCTAGCGGGAGGAGCTCCTACGAGCAGTACTTC
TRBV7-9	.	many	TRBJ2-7	CASSSRSYDSYEQYF	TGTGCCAGCAGCTCTCGCTCTTATGACAGCTACGAGCAGTACTTC
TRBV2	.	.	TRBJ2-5	CASSRGTQTGTQYF	TGTGCCAGCAGCCGAGGGACCCAAACAGGTACCCAGTACTTC
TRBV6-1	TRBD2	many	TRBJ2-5	CASTPLGGVQETQYF	TGTGCCAGCACACCGTTGGGGGGGGTTCAAGAGACCCAGTACTTC
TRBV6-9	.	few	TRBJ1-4	CASSFRTTTNEKLFF	TGTGCCAGCAGTTTTCGAACTACAACTAATGAAAAACTGTTTTTT
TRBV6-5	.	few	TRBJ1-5	CASSYSEGQPQHF	TGTGCCAGCAGTTACTCGGAAGGTCAGCCCCAGCATTTT
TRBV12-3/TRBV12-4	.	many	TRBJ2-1	CASSTASPSSYNEQFF	TGTGCCAGCAGTACAGCCTCCCCTAGCTCCTACAATGAGCAGTTCTTC